One sample yielded the 9 T cell receptor beta chains listed below, sequenced in a study of regulatory dendritic cells for organ transplantation. Method: immunoSEQ multiplex PCR; TCRdb's copy keeps in-frame clones and lacks some. Found here are about 21,000 clones, approximately 85% of them singletons; the top ten hold just under 0.7%. Sorted T cells were CFSE-labeled and cultured four to five days with allogeneic regulatory or mature dendritic cells at 1:10. The antigens of these receptors remain unknown. Sequenced sample: naive CD4+ T cells from blood cultured with regulatory dendritic cells. The subset denotes: CD45RA+ naive T cells. The source is a human donor in good health.

The V call is TRBV7-2, the J call TRBJ1-1; a possible D gene is TRBD1 (5 bases). Trimming took 6 bases from V and 3 from J, leaving 11 bases between them. This CDR3 has 13 residues. The germline V gene has CDR1 SGHTA and CDR2 FQGNSA. The CDR3 reads CASRISRDTEAFF. As DNA, the CDR3 is TGTGCCAGCAGGATCAGCAGGGACACTGAAGCTTTCTTT.

The genes are TRBV7-9 and TRBJ2-3, with D uncertain. The V and J ends lost 5 bases and 0 bases respectively, with 9 bases between them. Germline-derived CDR1 and CDR2 are SEHNR and FQNEAQ (reference sequence). The CDR3 spans 14 residues. CDR3 amino acids: CASSMMRSTDTQYF. For the CDR3, the DNA is TGTGCCAGCAGCATGATGAGGAGCACAGATACGCAGTATTTT.

This chain connects TRBV7-9 to TRBJ2-7; weak D call: TRBD1 (5 bases). V was pared by 7 bases and J by 4 bases, with 17 bases between. This CDR3 is 14 amino acids long. The V gene's germline CDR1 is SEHNR and CDR2 FQNEAQ (reference sequence). The CDR3 sequence is CASTLRGRDYEQYF. The DNA for the CDR3 is TGTGCCAGCACACTTAGGGGCAGGGATTACGAGCAGTACTTC.

This clone was seen a few times. The V gene is TRBV11-2, the J gene TRBJ2-3; a possible D gene is TRBD2 (6 bases). This CDR3 is built from 15 residues. CDR1 is SGHAT and CDR2 is FQNNGV in the germline V gene. V was shortened by 0 bases and J by 0 bases, with 7 bases between the two germline ends. The CDR3 loop is CASSLDGRSTDTQYF. The CDR3 DNA is TGTGCCAGCAGCTTAGACGGGAGAAGCACAGATACGCAGTATTTT.

The CDR3 is CASSFGDRASPLHF. The CDR3 coding sequence is TGTGCCAGCAGCTTCGGGGACAGGGCTTCACCCCTCCACTTT. This rearrangement joins TRBV7-2 to TRBJ1-6, with 9 bases aligning to TRBD1. CDR1 is SGHTA and CDR2 is FQGNSA in the germline V gene. The CDR3 totals 14 residues. V trimming: 3 bases; J trimming: 9 bases; junction bases outside the gene matches: 3.

The chain carries TRBV30 and TRBJ1-1; D remains unclear. V lost 0 bases and J 1 base, leaving 6 bases between the germline ends. This CDR3 is built from 13 residues. Germline-derived CDR1 and CDR2 are GTSNPN and SVGIG (reference sequence). The CDR3 reads CAWSVIQNTEAFF. CDR3 nucleotide sequence: TGTGCCTGGAGTGTAATACAGAACACTGAAGCTTTCTTT. The full variable domain, its missing parts supplied by reference TRBV30 and TRBJ1-1, is SQTIHQWPATLVQPVGSPLSLECTVEGTSNPNLYWYRQAAGRGLQLLFYSVGIGQISSEVPQNLSASRPQDRQFILSSKKLLLSDSGFYLCAWSVIQNTEAFFGQGTRLTVV.

This chain joins TRBV30 and TRBJ2-1; 8 positions agree with TRBD2. J was trimmed by 0 bases and V by 0 bases; bases with no gene match: 4. From germline, CDR1 is GTSNPN and CDR2 SVGIG (reference sequence). This CDR3 has 16 amino acids. Here the CDR3 DNA reads TGTGCCTGGAGTGTCCCAACTAGCGGCTCCTACAATGAGCAGTTCTTC. This sequence encodes CAWSVPTSGSYNEQFF.

The chain is built from TRBV4-2 and TRBJ2-7; 7 bases agree with TRBD1. Germline values: CDR1 LGHNA, CDR2 YNFKEQ. The CDR3 totals 18 residues. With V trimmed by 0 bases and J by 1 base, 12 bases remained unmatched. The CDR3 bases are TGTGCCAGCAGCCAAGACTCAACTCGGACAGGCGTTTCCTACGAGCAGTACTTC. It is translated as CASSQDSTRTGVSYEQYF.

The J gene is TRBJ2-3, the V gene TRBV4-1; TRBD2 might be the D (6 bases). Trimming took 1 base from V and 4 from J, leaving 15 bases between them. This CDR3 comprises 16 residues. Germline loops: CDR1 MGHRA, CDR2 YSYEKL. CDR3 sequence reads: CASSQGARLGADTQYF. For the CDR3, the DNA is TGCGCCAGCAGCCAAGGGGCCAGACTAGGAGCAGATACGCAGTATTTT.